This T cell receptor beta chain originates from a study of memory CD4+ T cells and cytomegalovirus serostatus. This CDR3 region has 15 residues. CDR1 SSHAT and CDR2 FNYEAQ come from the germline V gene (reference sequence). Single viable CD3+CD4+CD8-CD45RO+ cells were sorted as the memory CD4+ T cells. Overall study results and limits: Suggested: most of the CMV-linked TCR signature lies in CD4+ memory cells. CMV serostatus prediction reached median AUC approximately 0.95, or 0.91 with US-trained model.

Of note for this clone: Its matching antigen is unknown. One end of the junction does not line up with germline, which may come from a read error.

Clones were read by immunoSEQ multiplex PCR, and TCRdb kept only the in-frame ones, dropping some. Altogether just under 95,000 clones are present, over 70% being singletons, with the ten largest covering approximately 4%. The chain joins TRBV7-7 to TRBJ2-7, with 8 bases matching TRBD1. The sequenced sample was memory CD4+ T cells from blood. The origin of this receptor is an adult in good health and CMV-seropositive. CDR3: CASSRGGQGGDEQYF. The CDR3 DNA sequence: TGTGCTAGCAGCCGAGGTGGACAGGGTGGCGACGAGCAGTACTTC.